These T cell receptor beta chains were read from a single sample in a study of T cells after yellow fever vaccination. TCRdb re-derived calls from the 5' RACE reads in MiXCR, one entry per CDR3 protein. The sample yields around 330,000 distinct CDR3 sequences, 3.6% seen once. The material sequenced was PBMCs, taken on the day of the yellow fever booster vaccination. Receptors originate from a man aged 18 to 30 who received the YFV17D yellow fever vaccine. CDR3s leave out the opening cysteine and the closing phenylalanine or tryptophan. A D gene is named only where the DNA matches it firmly.

J	V	D	CDR3
TRBJ1-5	TRBV2	TRBD1	ASSDRGDQPQH
TRBJ2-3	TRBV5-1	TRBD2	ASSSPGLAGGENTDTQY
TRBJ2-3	TRBV11-3	.	ASSPGRSDTQY
TRBJ2-7	TRBV18	.	ASSPETYEQY
TRBJ2-1	TRBV9	.	ASSERGSEGGEQF
TRBJ2-5	TRBV28	TRBD2	ASSLLAGPQETQY
TRBJ2-3	TRBV9	.	ASSPRTALPTDTQY
TRBJ1-3	TRBV6-5	.	ASSYGGRGAISGNTIY
TRBJ2-4	TRBV27	.	ASSLGDIQY
TRBJ2-3	TRBV21-1	.	ASPLWAGTDTQY
TRBJ2-6	TRBV18	.	ASSPSWGANVLT
TRBJ1-1	TRBV7-2	.	ASSLEVGSGFEAF
TRBJ2-5	TRBV11-2	.	ASSDPGTQETQY
TRBJ2-1	TRBV5-1	TRBD1	ASSLDTGGQQF
TRBJ2-2	TRBV25-1	TRBD2	ASTSGGNTGELF
TRBJ1-6	TRBV12-3/TRBV12-4	.	ASSEIVPPNSPLH
TRBJ2-5	TRBV20-1	.	SARRDTKETQY
TRBJ2-7	TRBV5-1	.	ASSLSGTPYEQY
TRBJ2-7	TRBV14	.	ASSPTGEAAQY
TRBJ1-1	TRBV4-2	.	ASSQGFEAF
TRBJ2-3	TRBV5-4	.	ASSEGTDTQY
TRBJ2-1	TRBV7-2	TRBD2	ASSLGLAVGNEQF
TRBJ2-1	TRBV7-2	TRBD1	ASSLEGTGAYNEQF
TRBJ2-5	TRBV7-2	TRBD2	ASSQPWGGLAQY
TRBJ2-7	TRBV20-1	TRBD1	SAANRDRDPYEQY
TRBJ2-3	TRBV11-2	.	ASSPFPGDTQY
TRBJ1-3	TRBV6-6	TRBD1	ASSQGAEGNTIY
TRBJ1-2	TRBV28	TRBD1	ASSSFSTGGYGYT
TRBJ2-3	TRBV11-2	.	ASSPGQRTDTQY
TRBJ1-1	TRBV7-9	.	ASSLVGRATSEAF
TRBJ2-1	TRBV7-2	TRBD2	ASSFASGTNEQF
TRBJ2-1	TRBV19	.	ASSSGPTPREQF
TRBJ2-1	TRBV4-1	TRBD1	ASSQFQNSRDRSYNEQF
TRBJ1-4	TRBV4-3	.	ASSQGPRRDNEKLF
TRBJ1-1	TRBV7-2	TRBD1	ASSPTTGVAGAF
TRBJ2-7	TRBV4-1	TRBD2	ASSQSRAGSSYEQY
TRBJ2-1	TRBV5-1	.	ASSLISWSSYNEQF
TRBJ1-2	TRBV5-4	.	ASSPLRTDTNYGYT
TRBJ2-6	TRBV2	TRBD2	ASSRGVVGANVLT
TRBJ2-2	TRBV10-3	TRBD1	AISENRGTGELF
TRBJ2-3	TRBV7-9	.	ASSFVQGGRTDTQY
TRBJ2-2	TRBV29-1	.	SVATRTRTGELF
TRBJ2-5	TRBV13	.	ASSRAPVGQETQY
TRBJ2-3	TRBV18	.	ASSPVVNTQY
TRBJ2-5	TRBV3-1	.	ASSQERTRLETQY
TRBJ1-3	TRBV18	.	ASSRDTGNTIY
TRBJ2-2	TRBV10-2	.	ASRQMFANTGELF
TRBJ2-1	TRBV7-2	.	ASSLASGFNEQF
TRBJ2-3	TRBV7-2	.	ASSLEVAQY
TRBJ2-2	TRBV6-5	.	ASSLSLANTGELF
TRBJ2-1	TRBV9	TRBD1	ASSVGLRTGGNNEQF
TRBJ1-5	TRBV7-9	.	ASSSYRDGNQPQH
TRBJ2-3	TRBV5-4	TRBD1	ASSTGQGDTQY
TRBJ2-3	TRBV7-9	.	ASSPPIGLTDTQY
TRBJ2-2	TRBV12-3/TRBV12-4	.	ASRDINTGELF
TRBJ1-1	TRBV18	.	ASSPDMNTEAF